This T cell receptor (beta chain) stems from a study of T cell responses to AZD1222 COVID-19 vaccine. With 3 bases removed from V and 7 bases from J, the gap between germline ends came to 9 bases. The germline CDR1 and CDR2 sequences are SGHTA and FQGNSA. This CDR3 has 12 amino acids. General study points: Recipients of two AZD1222 doses showed rising Spike-specific TCR breadth and depth. Just a handful of AZD1222 recipients tested seropositive at baseline.

The repertoire was sequenced with immunoSEQ multiplex PCR; TCRdb's copy has only in-frame clones and lacks some. This sample yields roughly 160,000 clones, of which roughly nine tenths are seen a single time; 4% to 5.5% belongs to the top ten. With respect to this clone: Its specificity is unknown.

This clonotype was obtained from an adult in good health. This specimen was peripheral blood, taken on day 0 of MenACWY control vaccination. The rearrangement joins TRBV7-2 to TRBJ1-1; D gene ambiguous. The CDR3 DNA reads as TGTGCCAGCAGCTTTATTGACCGTGAAGCTTTCTTT. It yields the protein CASSFIDREAFF.